This T cell receptor (beta chain) stems from a study of blood T cell repertoires in COVID-19. Study in general: Donors in the United States, Italy and Spain gave samples during acute or convalescent COVID-19.

Germline CDR1 SQVTM, CDR2 ANQGSEA. CDR3 length: 12 residues. V dropped 3 bases and J dropped 7; count of bases not matched to a gene: 4. Per the study methods: Estimation of nucleated cell counts was performed using reference gene primer amplification. The method was immunoSEQ multiplex PCR; TCRdb's version includes in-frame clones alone and lacks a portion of them. V and J calls and clone size are as listed in that table; D and trimming were resolved from the DNA. The sample consists of 65,000 to 90,000 clones, approximately 79% of them appearing once. Sequencing input: peripheral blood. The gene calls are TRBV29-1 and TRBJ2-5, with TRBD1 matching over 8 bases. The sequence was obtained from a man between 65 and 79 years old with active or convalescent COVID-19. In DNA form, the CDR3 reads TGCAGCGTTGACAGGGGGCGCCGGACCCAGTACTTC. Translated: CSVDRGRRTQYF.